This T cell receptor beta chain was identified in a study of blood T cell repertoires in COVID-19. Measured with immunoSEQ multiplex PCR; TCRdb has only the in-frame clones, and not every one. The sample includes approximately 220,000 clones, 80% to 90% of them seen just once. V lost 2 bases to trimming and J lost 5 bases; unmatched junction nucleotides: 11. Germline lookup yields CDR1 MNHEY and CDR2 SVGEGT. CDR3 length equals 18 residues. Sequencing was carried out using peripheral blood. The chain uses TRBV6-2 or TRBV6-3 and TRBJ2-2, with 10 bases identical to TRBD1. The clonotype originates from a woman aged 45-65 years with acute or convalescent COVID-19. The CDR3 DNA follows: TGTGCCAGCAGTTACAGGCCGACAGGGGGCGTCGGTACCGGGGAGCTGTTTTTT. Protein sequence: CASSYRPTGGVGTGELFF.